The rows below give T cell receptor beta chains drawn from one sample of a study of blood T cell repertoires in COVID-19. Clones were read by immunoSEQ multiplex PCR, and TCRdb kept only the in-frame ones, dropping some. The sample holds 250,000 or so clones, around nine tenths seen once. Sample: PBMCs or T cells enriched from blood (not recorded which). The receptors shown here come from a man under 40 who had recovered from COVID-19. Both conserved end residues are part of each CDR3. Fields, in order: V gene, J gene, D gene, clone size, CDR3 DNA, CDR3 protein. A D gene is named only where the DNA matches it firmly. A row's size may be missing; if present it is once, few, many or a size class.

V gene: TRBV6-5; J gene: TRBJ1-5; D gene: .; clone size: .; CDR3 DNA: TGTGCCAGCAGTACTCATGGTCGGAATCAGCCCCAGCATTTT; CDR3 protein: CASSTHGRNQPQHF
V gene: TRBV19; J gene: TRBJ2-2; D gene: .; clone size: .; CDR3 DNA: TGTGCCAGTTGGAGGGAAGCGAACACCGGGGAGCTGTTTTTT; CDR3 protein: CASWREANTGELFF
V gene: TRBV12-3/TRBV12-4; J gene: TRBJ1-1; D gene: .; clone size: .; CDR3 DNA: TGTGCCAGCAGTCCTCCTAACACTGAAGCTTTCTTT; CDR3 protein: CASSPPNTEAFF
V gene: TRBV7-2; J gene: TRBJ1-4; D gene: TRBD1; clone size: .; CDR3 DNA: TGTGCCAGCAGCCTCAACGAACAGGGGGCGCAGGAAAAACTGTTTTTT; CDR3 protein: CASSLNEQGAQEKLFF
V gene: TRBV5-1; J gene: TRBJ1-6; D gene: TRBD1; clone size: once; CDR3 DNA: TGCGCCAGCACAGGGACAGATAATTCACCCCTCCACTTT; CDR3 protein: CASTGTDNSPLHF
V gene: TRBV18; J gene: TRBJ2-1; D gene: TRBD2; clone size: .; CDR3 DNA: TGTGCCAGCTCACCACTAGCGGGAGGGCCCAATGAGCAGTTCTTC; CDR3 protein: CASSPLAGGPNEQFF
V gene: TRBV5-1; J gene: TRBJ1-6; D gene: TRBD1; clone size: .; CDR3 DNA: TGCGCCAGCAGCCCAAAGCCGAGCGGGACAGGGGAAGTCTCACCCCTCCACTTT; CDR3 protein: CASSPKPSGTGEVSPLHF
V gene: TRBV5-1; J gene: TRBJ2-7; D gene: .; clone size: .; CDR3 DNA: TGCGCCAGCAGCTTCATCGACACCGAGCAGTACTTC; CDR3 protein: CASSFIDTEQYF
V gene: TRBV7-9; J gene: TRBJ2-1; D gene: .; clone size: once; CDR3 DNA: TGTGCCAGCAGCTTAGAGGGGGGGCGGTTGGCGAATGAGCAGTTCTTC; CDR3 protein: CASSLEGGRLANEQFF
V gene: TRBV4-1; J gene: TRBJ2-7; D gene: .; clone size: few; CDR3 DNA: TGCGCCAGCAGCGATCCAGGGAGGACATCCCCCCACGAGCAGTACTTC; CDR3 protein: CASSDPGRTSPHEQYF
V gene: TRBV4-2; J gene: TRBJ2-7; D gene: .; clone size: .; CDR3 DNA: TGTGCCAGCAGCCAAGGGGGGCCTTACGAGCAGTACTTC; CDR3 protein: CASSQGGPYEQYF
V gene: TRBV20-1; J gene: TRBJ2-7; D gene: .; clone size: .; CDR3 DNA: TGCAGTGCTAGTCCTTCCTACGAGCAGTACTTC; CDR3 protein: CSASPSYEQYF
V gene: TRBV3-1/TRBV3-2; J gene: TRBJ1-2; D gene: .; clone size: .; CDR3 DNA: TGTGCCAGCAGCCAAGATTACGGGGGGCTGGTTGGCTACACCTTC; CDR3 protein: CASSQDYGGLVGYTF
V gene: TRBV29-1; J gene: TRBJ2-7; D gene: TRBD1; clone size: few; CDR3 DNA: TGCAGCGGTGCACAGGGGGCGTCTTACGAGCAGTACTTC; CDR3 protein: CSGAQGASYEQYF
V gene: TRBV2; J gene: TRBJ2-2; D gene: .; clone size: .; CDR3 DNA: TGTGCCAGCAGTATCAGGGGAGGGGACGGGGAGCTGTTTTTT; CDR3 protein: CASSIRGGDGELFF
V gene: TRBV6-5; J gene: TRBJ2-1; D gene: TRBD2; clone size: .; CDR3 DNA: TGTGCCAGCAGTTACTCCGGGACTAGCGGGATCTATGAGCAGTTCTTC; CDR3 protein: CASSYSGTSGIYEQFF
V gene: TRBV29-1; J gene: TRBJ1-1; D gene: TRBD1; clone size: .; CDR3 DNA: TGCAGCGTTGAGAGACGGGACAGTGAAGCTTTCTTT; CDR3 protein: CSVERRDSEAFF
V gene: TRBV29-1; J gene: TRBJ1-4; D gene: .; clone size: .; CDR3 DNA: TGCAGCGTTAGGGGGAATGAAAAACTGTTTTTT; CDR3 protein: CSVRGNEKLFF
V gene: TRBV3-1/TRBV3-2; J gene: TRBJ2-3; D gene: TRBD2; clone size: .; CDR3 DNA: TGTGCCAGCAGCCAAGATCCTCTAGCGGGGGTGAAGGAAACAGATACGCAGTATTTT; CDR3 protein: CASSQDPLAGVKETDTQYF
V gene: TRBV3-1/TRBV3-2; J gene: TRBJ1-6; D gene: .; clone size: .; CDR3 DNA: TGTGCCAGCAGCCAAGATCTCGGCAGGGTGTCACCCCTCCACTTT; CDR3 protein: CASSQDLGRVSPLHF
V gene: TRBV18; J gene: TRBJ2-5; D gene: .; clone size: .; CDR3 DNA: TGTGCCAGCTCACCTGACACTGAGGAGACCCAGTACTTC; CDR3 protein: CASSPDTEETQYF
V gene: TRBV9; J gene: TRBJ1-2; D gene: .; clone size: .; CDR3 DNA: TGTGCCAGCAGCGGCCTACGGGGGGCGGGCTATGGCTACACCTTC; CDR3 protein: CASSGLRGAGYGYTF
V gene: TRBV28; J gene: TRBJ2-7; D gene: .; clone size: .; CDR3 DNA: TGTGCCAGCCGAAGGGGGGAGGGAACCTACGAGCAGTACTTC; CDR3 protein: CASRRGEGTYEQYF
V gene: TRBV25-1; J gene: TRBJ1-6; D gene: TRBD1; clone size: .; CDR3 DNA: TGTGCCAGCAGTCGGGGACAGGGGTCCCTTGGGCGTGGTTCACCCCTCCACTTT; CDR3 protein: CASSRGQGSLGRGSPLHF
V gene: TRBV24-1; J gene: TRBJ1-4; D gene: .; clone size: .; CDR3 DNA: TGTGCCACCAGTGATTCAGGGTTGGCTAATGAAAAACTGTTTTTT; CDR3 protein: CATSDSGLANEKLFF
V gene: TRBV7-8; J gene: TRBJ2-3; D gene: .; clone size: .; CDR3 DNA: TGTGCCAGCAGAACCCCGTTAGCGAGTACGCAGTATTTT; CDR3 protein: CASRTPLASTQYF
V gene: TRBV5-1; J gene: TRBJ1-1; D gene: .; clone size: .; CDR3 DNA: TGCGCCAGCAGCTTAGGGGGAGAAGGAACTGAAGCTTTCTTT; CDR3 protein: CASSLGGEGTEAFF
V gene: TRBV9; J gene: TRBJ1-5; D gene: TRBD1; clone size: .; CDR3 DNA: TGTGCCAGCAGCGTTCCGGGACAGGGACCCGCGGATCAGCCCCAGCATTTT; CDR3 protein: CASSVPGQGPADQPQHF
V gene: TRBV7-2; J gene: TRBJ2-3; D gene: TRBD2; clone size: .; CDR3 DNA: TGTGCCAGCAGCCCAACTAGCGGGAGGGCAGATACGCAGTATTTT; CDR3 protein: CASSPTSGRADTQYF
V gene: TRBV18; J gene: TRBJ1-1; D gene: .; clone size: .; CDR3 DNA: TGTGCCAGCTCCTCAGGGGAGGGGAACACTGAAGCTTTCTTT; CDR3 protein: CASSSGEGNTEAFF
V gene: TRBV7-5; J gene: TRBJ1-2; D gene: .; clone size: .; CDR3 DNA: TGTGCCAGAAGCTTAGGAAGGGTTATAGCGGAGACGGAATTGGATGGCTACACCTTC; CDR3 protein: CARSLGRVIAETELDGYTF
V gene: TRBV5-1; J gene: TRBJ2-7; D gene: .; clone size: .; CDR3 DNA: TGCGCCAGCAGCTGGACAGACACCTACGAGCAGTACTTC; CDR3 protein: CASSWTDTYEQYF
V gene: TRBV7-2; J gene: TRBJ1-1; D gene: .; clone size: .; CDR3 DNA: TGTGCCAGCAGCTTTCCGAACGAGAGGACTGAAGCTTTCTTT; CDR3 protein: CASSFPNERTEAFF
V gene: TRBV18; J gene: TRBJ2-2; D gene: TRBD1; clone size: once; CDR3 DNA: TGTGCCAGCTCAACGAGGGACAGGGGTACTAATCCTCCCGGGGAGCTGTTTTTT; CDR3 protein: CASSTRDRGTNPPGELFF
V gene: TRBV5-4; J gene: TRBJ2-1; D gene: .; clone size: .; CDR3 DNA: TGTGCCAGCAGCTTGAAGGTTACGGGGATACTAGATGAGCAGTTCTTC; CDR3 protein: CASSLKVTGILDEQFF
V gene: TRBV5-1; J gene: TRBJ1-1; D gene: .; clone size: once; CDR3 DNA: TGCGCCACCAACCTAGGCGTTTTTGGATCTGAAGCTTTCTTT; CDR3 protein: CATNLGVFGSEAFF
V gene: TRBV6-1; J gene: TRBJ2-7; D gene: .; clone size: .; CDR3 DNA: TGTGCCAGCAGTGAAGACATATTCTCCTACGAGCAGTACTTC; CDR3 protein: CASSEDIFSYEQYF
V gene: TRBV7-6; J gene: TRBJ1-4; D gene: TRBD1; clone size: few; CDR3 DNA: TGTGCCAGCAGCAGGGAGACAGGGCTACATGAAAAACTGTTTTTT; CDR3 protein: CASSRETGLHEKLFF
V gene: TRBV2; J gene: TRBJ2-2; D gene: TRBD2; clone size: .; CDR3 DNA: TGTGCCAGCAGTTTGACTAGCGGGCGAGCTGGGGAGCTGTTTTTT; CDR3 protein: CASSLTSGRAGELFF
V gene: TRBV4-1; J gene: TRBJ1-6; D gene: TRBD1; clone size: .; CDR3 DNA: TGCGCCAGCAGCGCCATCTCCGGGACAGAGAAGAATTCACCCCTCCACTTT; CDR3 protein: CASSAISGTEKNSPLHF
V gene: TRBV28; J gene: TRBJ1-5; D gene: .; clone size: .; CDR3 DNA: TGTGCCAGCAGTTTGGGAGGGGTCACTCAGCCCCAGCATTTT; CDR3 protein: CASSLGGVTQPQHF
V gene: TRBV6-4; J gene: TRBJ2-2; D gene: TRBD2; clone size: .; CDR3 DNA: TGTGCCAGCAGTGCCCTAGCGGAGACCGGGGAGCTGTTTTTT; CDR3 protein: CASSALAETGELFF
V gene: TRBV5-1; J gene: TRBJ1-2; D gene: .; clone size: .; CDR3 DNA: TGCGCCAGCAGCTTGGCGCTACTCTCTGGCTACACCTTC; CDR3 protein: CASSLALLSGYTF
V gene: TRBV10-3; J gene: TRBJ2-2; D gene: .; clone size: once; CDR3 DNA: TGTGCCATCAGTGAGCCGGAAACAGGGACCGGGGAGCTGTTTTTT; CDR3 protein: CAISEPETGTGELFF
V gene: TRBV3-1/TRBV3-2; J gene: TRBJ1-3; D gene: TRBD1; clone size: .; CDR3 DNA: TGTGCCAGCAGCCAATGGACAGGGGCTGGAAACACCATATATTTT; CDR3 protein: CASSQWTGAGNTIYF
V gene: TRBV11-1; J gene: TRBJ2-2; D gene: .; clone size: .; CDR3 DNA: TGTGCCAGCGCAGACAGCACCGGGGAGCTGTTTTTT; CDR3 protein: CASADSTGELFF
V gene: TRBV6-2/TRBV6-3; J gene: TRBJ1-3; D gene: TRBD1; clone size: once; CDR3 DNA: TGTGCCAGCAGTTACTCCGGGACAGGGCCCCACTCTGGAAACACCATATATTTT; CDR3 protein: CASSYSGTGPHSGNTIYF
V gene: TRBV6-6; J gene: TRBJ2-3; D gene: .; clone size: .; CDR3 DNA: TGTGCCAGCAGTTCCCAGGGTTTCAAGAATATGGATACGCAGTATTTT; CDR3 protein: CASSSQGFKNMDTQYF
V gene: TRBV6-4; J gene: TRBJ2-3; D gene: TRBD1; clone size: .; CDR3 DNA: TGTGCCAGCCCACCGGACAGGGGGAGAACAGATACGCAGTATTTT; CDR3 protein: CASPPDRGRTDTQYF
V gene: TRBV7-8; J gene: TRBJ1-5; D gene: .; clone size: .; CDR3 DNA: TGTGCCAGCAGCTTCACCCGTCTTCCGGGAAGGGGCAATCAGCCCCAGCATTTT; CDR3 protein: CASSFTRLPGRGNQPQHF
V gene: TRBV7-6; J gene: TRBJ1-3; D gene: .; clone size: .; CDR3 DNA: TGTGCCAGCAGTAAAAACTACCTACGGGGGTCTGGAAACACCATATATTTT; CDR3 protein: CASSKNYLRGSGNTIYF
V gene: TRBV5-4; J gene: TRBJ2-1; D gene: .; clone size: once; CDR3 DNA: TGTGCCAGCAGCTTTTTAGGGCTAAGGGGCTCCTACAATGAGCAGTTCTTC; CDR3 protein: CASSFLGLRGSYNEQFF
V gene: TRBV7-3; J gene: TRBJ2-7; D gene: .; clone size: .; CDR3 DNA: TGTGCCAGCAGCCCAGAAGGGAGTACTTACTACGAGCAGTACTTC; CDR3 protein: CASSPEGSTYYEQYF
V gene: TRBV12-5; J gene: TRBJ2-3; D gene: TRBD2; clone size: .; CDR3 DNA: TGTGCTAGCGTGGGAGGGGAGACAGATACGCAGTATTTT; CDR3 protein: CASVGGETDTQYF
V gene: TRBV27; J gene: TRBJ1-1; D gene: .; clone size: .; CDR3 DNA: TGTCTCGCCCAGGGAATGGGGACTGAAGCTTTCTTT; CDR3 protein: CLAQGMGTEAFF
V gene: TRBV6-6; J gene: TRBJ1-5; D gene: TRBD1; clone size: .; CDR3 DNA: TGTGCCAGCACCACGGGACAGAATCAGCCCCAGCATTTT; CDR3 protein: CASTTGQNQPQHF